Each of the 9 T cell receptor beta chains below was sequenced from the same sample in a study of pediatric ulcerative colitis. TCRdb's copy holds only in-frame clones and misses some; the assay was immunoSEQ multiplex PCR. Here the sample spans 55,000 to 75,000 clones, approximately 87% being singletons. What was sequenced was blood. These receptors originate from a boy younger than 18 with severe ulcerative colitis.

The chain couples TRBV6-6 to TRBJ2-2; 7 nucleotides align to TRBD1. The germline V gene has CDR1 MNHNY and CDR2 SVGAGI (reference sequence). The CDR3 is 16 amino acids. The ends lost 0 bases at V and 2 bases at J; junction bases unmatched: 3. The CDR3 DNA follows: TGTGCCAGCAGTTACTCGTGGGACAGCAACACCGGGGAGCTGTTTTTT. Translation: CASSYSWDSNTGELFF.

The chain uses TRBV6-5 and TRBJ2-7; 7 bases line up with TRBD2. This CDR3 region has 12 residues. The V segment lost 5 bases and the J segment 2 bases; nucleotides outside the gene matches: 0. The V gene's germline CDR1 is MNHEY and CDR2 SVGAGI. CDR3 sequence: CASSAGAYEQYF. DNA for the CDR3: TGTGCCAGCAGTGCGGGAGCCTACGAGCAGTACTTC.

This sequence joins TRBV5-1 and TRBJ2-1, with TRBD2 identical over 9 bases. Germline-derived CDR1 and CDR2 are SGHRS and YFSETQ. The length of the CDR3 is 16 residues. V was pared by 1 base and J by 10 bases, with 12 bases of the junction left unmatched. DNA of the CDR3: TGCGCCAGCAGCTTGACAGCTAGCGGGAAATCAGAGGAGCAGTTCTTC. This gives the protein CASSLTASGKSEEQFF.

The rearrangement uses TRBV29-1 and TRBJ2-7, with 8 bases identical to TRBD1. V lost 7 bases and J lost 4; bases outside the gene matches: 3. The V gene's germline CDR1 is SQVTM and CDR2 ANQGSEA. The CDR3 length is 11 residues. The CDR3 sequence: CSAGQGYEQYF. Here the CDR3 DNA reads TGCAGCGCCGGACAGGGATACGAGCAGTACTTC.

The CDR3 here is CSVEGQNTEAFF. CDR3 DNA: TGCAGCGTTGAAGGCCAGAACACTGAAGCTTTCTTT. The chain has TRBV29-1 and TRBJ1-1, with unresolved D. Germline assignment: CDR1 SQVTM and CDR2 ANQGSEA. This CDR3 is 12 amino acids long. Trimming pared 1 base from V and 1 base from J, leaving 4 bases between.

This rearrangement joins TRBV25-1 to TRBJ1-1; no reliable D call. The CDR3 sequence is 14 residues long. From germline, CDR1 is MGHDK and CDR2 SYGVNS. V was clipped by 4 bases and J by 0 bases, with 9 bases between them. The CDR3 coding sequence is TGTGCCAGCAGTGGAGTCCTTATGAACACTGAAGCTTTCTTT. Translation: CASSGVLMNTEAFF.

The chain couples TRBV6-5 to TRBJ2-1; TRBD2 aligns across 8 bases. V was pared by 8 bases and J by 7 bases, with 10 bases of the junction left unmatched. The germline CDR1 and CDR2 sequences are MNHEY and SVGAGI. The CDR3 sequence is 14 residues long. In DNA form, the CDR3 reads TGTGCCAGCGCCCAAAGCGGGAGCATGAATGAGCAGTTCTTC. This encodes CASAQSGSMNEQFF.

This clone was seen only once. The V gene is TRBV28, the J gene TRBJ2-7, with D possibly matching TRBD2 (6 bases). The germline V gene encodes CDR1 MDHEN and CDR2 SYDVKM. The CDR3 runs 16 residues. Trimming took off 3 bases at V and 1 base at J, with 16 bases between the two ends. The CDR3 bases are TGTGCCAGCAGTTTTAACCTCGCGGGACTGTCCTACGAGCAGTACTTC. The encoded protein is CASSFNLAGLSYEQYF.

CDR3: CASSFRGWNQPQHF. The CDR3 coding sequence is TGTGCCAGCAGTTTTAGGGGGTGGAATCAGCCCCAGCATTTT. This chain joins TRBV27 and TRBJ1-5; D is possibly TRBD1 (6 bases). Trimming pared 3 bases from V and 4 bases from J, leaving 10 bases between. CDR1 and CDR2 from the germline V gene are MNHEY and SMNVEV (reference sequence). This CDR3 has 14 residues.